The entry below describes one T cell receptor (beta chain). The V end was cut by 5 bases, the J end by 3 bases, with 10 bases between. There are 13 residues in the CDR3. CDR1 is DFQATT, CDR2 SNEGSKA, per germline (reference sequence). This sample stems from a study of blood T cells in healthy people across ages. A J-beta primer mix and a sample-barcoded 5' primer were used in a second PCR of roughly 6 to 11 cycles. TCRdb re-derived calls from the 5' RACE reads in MiXCR, one entry per CDR3 protein. The sample carries roughly 1,500,000 distinct CDR3 sequences, 42% recorded once. Sequencing was carried out using blood. The chain recombines TRBV20-1 with TRBJ1-4; D is ambiguous. This clonotype was sampled from a woman aged 18-29 years in good health. The CDR3 DNA is TGCAGTGCTCCTTCGATCGCTAATGAAAAACTGTTTTTT. It codes for CSAPSIANEKLFF.